Listed below are T cell receptor beta chains from one sample, sequenced in a study of PD-1 blockade in classical Hodgkin lymphoma. Profiled with immunoSEQ multiplex PCR; TCRdb holds only in-frame clones, not every one. The sample includes around 66,000 clones, approximately 92% of them seen just once. Specimen: peripheral blood mononuclear cells (PBMCs), collected at baseline. The source is a human donor with classical Hodgkin lymphoma. Each CDR3 is given with its conserved first and last residue. D genes are given only for firm matches. Not all rows give a size; the values are once, few, many and, for expanded clones, a class.

clone_size	j_call	v_call	cdr3_length	d_call	cdr3_aa	cdr3_nt
once	TRBJ1-6	TRBV9	17	TRBD1	CASSVEGVGTANSPLHF	TGTGCCAGCAGCGTAGAGGGGGTCGGGACAGCCAATTCACCCCTCCACTTT
NA	TRBJ2-7	TRBV18	13	TRBD1	CASSGTGWNEQYF	TGTGCCAGCTCCGGGACAGGTTGGAACGAGCAGTACTTC
NA	TRBJ1-2	TRBV5-1	16	TRBD1	CASSLAARQGAFGYTF	TGCGCCAGCAGCTTGGCGGCGAGACAGGGGGCGTTCGGCTACACCTTC
NA	TRBJ1-2	TRBV7-9	13	NA	CASSFTGYHGYTF	TGTGCCAGCAGCTTTACAGGGTACCATGGCTACACCTTC
NA	TRBJ2-5	TRBV10-3	18	NA	CAISESRGRGALQETQYF	TGTGCCATCAGTGAGTCGAGAGGACGGGGGGCCCTCCAAGAGACCCAGTACTTC
once	TRBJ1-1	TRBV29-1	12	NA	CSVERQNTEAFF	TGCAGCGTTGAGAGACAGAACACTGAAGCTTTCTTT
NA	TRBJ2-7	TRBV29-1	12	NA	CSVASQGSEQYF	TGCAGCGTTGCTTCTCAGGGGAGCGAGCAGTACTTC
NA	TRBJ1-1	TRBV2	10	NA	CASSRVGAFF	TGTGCCAGCAGCAGGGTCGGGGCTTTCTTT
NA	TRBJ2-2	TRBV5-1	15	TRBD2	CASSLAGGAGGELFF	TGCGCCAGCAGCTTGGCCGGGGGGGCCGGCGGGGAGCTGTTTTTT
NA	TRBJ1-5	TRBV28	18	NA	CASSLRDWTALSNQPQHF	TGTGCCAGCAGTTTAAGGGATTGGACAGCCCTTAGCAATCAGCCCCAGCATTTT
NA	TRBJ1-2	TRBV6-1	12	NA	CASTQGVYGYTF	TGTGCCAGCACCCAAGGGGTCTATGGCTACACCTTC
NA	TRBJ2-2	TRBV5-1	15	TRBD1	CASRRDSVNTGELFF	TGCGCCAGCAGGAGGGACAGCGTGAACACCGGGGAGCTGTTTTTT
NA	TRBJ1-5	TRBV12-5	12	NA	CASAPGNQPQHF	TGTGCTAGTGCGCCGGGCAATCAGCCCCAGCATTTT
NA	TRBJ1-1	TRBV7-9	14	NA	CASSLGGRNTEAFF	TGTGCCAGCAGCTTAGGGGGAAGGAACACTGAAGCTTTCTTT
NA	TRBJ2-7	TRBV13	17	TRBD2	CASSFGLAGEISYEQYF	TGTGCCAGCAGCTTCGGACTAGCGGGGGAGATCTCCTACGAGCAGTACTTC
NA	TRBJ2-1	TRBV5-1	14	TRBD2	CASSSGGDPNEQFF	TGCGCCAGCAGTAGCGGGGGGGATCCCAATGAGCAGTTCTTC
NA	TRBJ1-1	TRBV7-9	12	NA	CASSLEGSEAFF	TGTGCCAGCAGCTTAGAGGGTTCTGAAGCTTTCTTT
NA	TRBJ2-1	TRBV5-4	17	TRBD2	CASSFRLAGVKHNEQFF	TGTGCCAGCAGCTTTCGACTAGCGGGGGTAAAACACAATGAGCAGTTCTTC
NA	TRBJ2-7	TRBV5-1	15	NA	CASSQMGGGVFEQYF	TGCGCCAGCAGCCAGATGGGGGGTGGCGTATTCGAGCAGTACTTC
NA	TRBJ2-7	TRBV19	14	TRBD1	CASSASLTGYEQYF	TGTGCCAGTAGTGCCTCCCTGACAGGGTACGAGCAGTACTTC
few	TRBJ2-7	TRBV6-1	14	NA	CASSEGPLIYEQYF	TGTGCCAGCAGTGAGGGTCCGTTGATCTACGAGCAGTACTTC
NA	TRBJ1-2	TRBV18	14	NA	CASSPEADPYGYTF	TGTGCCAGCTCACCAGAGGCAGACCCTTATGGCTACACCTTC
few	TRBJ1-6	TRBV19	16	NA	CASSLRGVQVYSPLHF	TGTGCCAGTAGTCTGAGAGGGGTACAGGTGTACTCACCCCTCCACTTT
NA	TRBJ2-7	TRBV6-6	16	TRBD2	CASSYPLAASSYEQYF	TGTGCCAGCAGTTACCCCCTAGCGGCGAGCTCCTACGAGCAGTACTTC
NA	TRBJ2-3	TRBV5-4	16	NA	CASSLALAEGTDTQYF	TGTGCCAGCAGCTTGGCCTTAGCGGAGGGCACAGATACGCAGTATTTT
NA	TRBJ1-1	TRBV27	14	NA	CASSPLTGFTEAFF	TGTGCCAGCAGTCCGTTAACAGGGTTCACTGAAGCTTTCTTT
NA	TRBJ1-1	TRBV18	13	NA	CASSPPGGTEAFF	TGTGCCAGCTCACCACCGGGGGGAACTGAAGCTTTCTTT
NA	TRBJ1-1	TRBV28	18	NA	CASSRGQRGPRMNTEAFF	TGTGCCAGCAGTAGGGGTCAGAGGGGCCCTCGAATGAACACTGAAGCTTTCTTT
NA	TRBJ2-5	TRBV7-9	14	NA	CASSFKGNQETQYF	TGTGCCAGCAGCTTTAAGGGGAACCAAGAGACCCAGTACTTC
NA	TRBJ1-2	TRBV11-2	18	NA	CASSLGIERRAEVYGYTF	TGTGCCAGCAGCTTAGGTATAGAGAGGCGCGCCGAGGTCTATGGCTACACCTTC
NA	TRBJ2-7	TRBV15	14	NA	CATSNRGQGYEQYF	TGTGCCACCAGCAACCGGGGCCAAGGGTACGAGCAGTACTTC
NA	TRBJ1-3	TRBV7-2	16	NA	CASSSGPLQAGNTIYF	TGTGCCAGCAGCAGCGGGCCTCTACAGGCTGGAAACACCATATATTTT
NA	TRBJ1-5	TRBV5-1	15	NA	CASSLAGVRDQPQHF	TGCGCCAGCAGCTTGGCAGGGGTGAGGGATCAGCCCCAGCATTTT
NA	TRBJ1-3	TRBV4-2	14	NA	CASSQESSGNTIYF	TGTGCCAGCAGCCAAGAAAGCTCTGGAAACACCATATATTTT
NA	TRBJ2-7	TRBV18	14	NA	CASSPVGGSYEQYF	TGTGCCAGCTCACCTGTGGGGGGCTCCTACGAGCAGTACTTC
NA	TRBJ2-5	TRBV5-4	13	NA	CASSLAHGETQYF	TGTGCCAGCAGCTTGGCCCATGGGGAGACCCAGTACTTC
NA	TRBJ2-5	TRBV6-8	16	TRBD1	CASSSAGRGLRETQYF	TGTGCCAGCAGTTCAGCCGGCAGGGGGCTGCGGGAGACCCAGTACTTC
NA	TRBJ2-3	TRBV7-9	15	NA	CASLSWGGRQDTQYF	TGTGCCAGCCTATCCTGGGGGGGGCGTCAGGATACGCAGTATTTT
NA	TRBJ2-7	TRBV7-9	17	TRBD1	CASSYGTGRTGSYEQYF	TGTGCCAGCAGCTACGGGACAGGGAGGACCGGCTCCTACGAGCAGTACTTC
NA	TRBJ2-4	TRBV2	13	TRBD2	CASSPRGGNIQYF	TGTGCCAGCAGTCCTCGGGGGGGTAACATTCAGTACTTC
NA	TRBJ1-1	TRBV10-3	13	TRBD1	CAISPQGITEAFF	TGTGCCATCAGCCCACAGGGGATCACTGAAGCTTTCTTT
NA	TRBJ1-3	TRBV19	15	NA	CASSKVRSSGNTIYF	TGTGCCAGTAGTAAAGTCCGCAGCTCTGGAAACACCATATATTTT
few	TRBJ1-6	TRBV10-3	15	NA	CAISDPLRELSPLHF	TGTGCCATCAGTGACCCCCTCCGGGAGCTTTCACCCCTCCACTTT
NA	TRBJ1-1	TRBV5-1	15	NA	CASSFTGNLNTEAFF	TGCGCCAGCAGCTTCACAGGTAATCTGAACACTGAAGCTTTCTTT
NA	TRBJ1-1	TRBV19	17	NA	CASSIYDLGGGNTEAFF	TGTGCCAGTAGTATATACGACCTCGGAGGGGGGAACACTGAAGCTTTCTTT
NA	TRBJ2-7	TRBV10-1	14	NA	CASSDRTETYEQYF	TGCGCCAGCAGTGATCGGACAGAAACCTACGAGCAGTACTTC
once	TRBJ2-1	TRBV19	13	TRBD1	CASSIGTGFEQFF	TGTGCCAGTAGTATTGGGACAGGGTTTGAGCAGTTCTTC
NA	TRBJ1-4	TRBV18	15	NA	CASSLDIPTNEKLFF	TGTGCCAGCTCACTTGACATACCAACTAATGAAAAACTGTTTTTT
NA	TRBJ2-7	TRBV5-1	14	TRBD2	CASSGGGRWDEQYF	TGCGCCAGCAGCGGCGGGGGGCGTTGGGACGAGCAGTACTTC
NA	TRBJ2-5	TRBV5-1	13	NA	CASSLGWDETQYF	TGCGCCAGCAGCTTGGGGTGGGATGAGACCCAGTACTTC
NA	TRBJ2-7	TRBV27	17	NA	CASSPPTGMRSSYEQYF	TGTGCCAGCAGTCCTCCGACAGGTATGAGGAGCTCCTACGAGCAGTACTTC
once	TRBJ1-6	TRBV4-1	17	NA	CASSQETGGSYNSPLHF	TGCGCCAGCAGCCAAGAGACCGGTGGCTCCTATAATTCACCCCTCCACTTT
NA	TRBJ2-7	TRBV6-5	13	NA	CASTNDRFYEQYF	TGTGCCAGCACCAATGACAGATTCTACGAGCAGTACTTC
NA	TRBJ2-3	TRBV2	12	NA	CASKGVGDTQYF	TGTGCCAGCAAGGGGGTCGGAGATACGCAGTATTTT
NA	TRBJ2-7	TRBV28	14	NA	CASSFLGDKDEQYF	TGTGCCAGCAGTTTCTTGGGGGATAAGGACGAGCAGTACTTC